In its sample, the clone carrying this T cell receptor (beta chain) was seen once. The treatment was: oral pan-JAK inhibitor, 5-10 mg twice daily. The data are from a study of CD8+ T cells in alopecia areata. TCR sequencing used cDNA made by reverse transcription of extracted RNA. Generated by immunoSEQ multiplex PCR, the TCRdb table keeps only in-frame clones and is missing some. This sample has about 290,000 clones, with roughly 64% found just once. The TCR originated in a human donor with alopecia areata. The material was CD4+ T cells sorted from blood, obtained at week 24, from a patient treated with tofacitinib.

CDR3 residues: CAWSVPAGGQETQYF. In DNA form, the CDR3 reads TGTGCCTGGAGTGTGCCAGCGGGGGGTCAAGAGACCCAGTACTTC. The V call is TRBV30, the J call TRBJ2-5, with 9 bases identical to TRBD2. The CDR3 contains 15 residues. Germline-derived CDR1 and CDR2 are GTSNPN and SVGIG (reference sequence). Trimming took 0 bases from V and 2 from J; bases not matched to a gene: 4. The whole variable domain, remainder taken from reference TRBV30 and TRBJ2-5, is SQTIHQWPATLVQPVGSPLSLECTVEGTSNPNLYWYRQAAGRGLQLLFYSVGIGQISSEVPQNLSASRPQDRQFILSSKKLLLSDSGFYLCAWSVPAGGQETQYFGPGTRLLVL.